The 17 T cell receptor beta chains below come from one sample, sequenced in a study of Ad26.COV2.S vaccination and SARS-CoV-2 variants. Treatment defined: about 20 received Ad26.COV2.S at low or high dose, single or two shots; several received placebo; per-sample allocation not given. Sample collection was performed on day 63 after the first vaccine or placebo injection. Generated by immunoSEQ multiplex PCR, the TCRdb table keeps only in-frame clones and is missing some. The profile shows a few hundred thousand clones, about 91% of them singletons. The source material was peripheral blood, sampled in a trial of Ad26.COV2.S vaccine versus placebo. All receptors derive from a person aged 18-65 years who received the Ad26.COV2.S COVID-19 vaccine or a placebo.

The chain carries TRBV29-1 and TRBJ1-1; D possibly corresponds to TRBD1 (5 bases). V lost 4 bases to trimming and J lost 4 bases, with 19 bases between them. In germline, CDR1 is SQVTM, CDR2 ANQGSEA. The CDR3 is 15 amino acids. DNA for the CDR3: TGCAGCGTTGGCCTAGGACACTTGGAGGGCACTGAAGCTTTCTTT. Translating it yields CSVGLGHLEGTEAFF. Full variable domain (remainder filled in from reference TRBV29-1 and TRBJ1-1): SAVISQKPSRDICQRGTSLTIQCQVDSQVTMMFWYRQQPGQSLTLIATANQGSEATYESGFVIDKFPISRPNLTFSTLTVSNMSPEDSSIYLCSVGLGHLEGTEAFFGQGTRLTVV.

The CDR3 DNA is TGTGCCAGCAGTTTATCGCCACTCACCGGGGAGCTGTTTTTT. This codes for CASSLSPLTGELFF. The rearrangement links TRBV28 to TRBJ2-2; D not resolved. Looked up from germline, CDR1 is MDHEN and CDR2 is SYDVKM. The length of the CDR3 is 14 residues. V was pared by 1 base and J by 4 bases, with 7 bases between.

J is TRBJ2-7 and V is TRBV29-1; 9 bases are shared with TRBD1. In germline, CDR1 is SQVTM, CDR2 ANQGSEA. V gave up 6 bases and J gave up 6 bases; unmatched junction bases: 9. The CDR3 covers 13 residues. This chain's CDR3 is CSVRWTGASEQYF. For the CDR3, the DNA is TGCAGCGTCCGATGGACAGGGGCCAGCGAGCAGTACTTC.

This sequence joins TRBV10-3 and TRBJ1-4; D unresolved. CDR3 length: 16 residues. The V and J ends lost 4 bases and 8 bases respectively, with 20 bases between them. Germline V gene sequence: CDR1 ENHRY, CDR2 SYGVKD. The CDR3 loop reads CAISATGQTIGEKLFF. The CDR3 DNA follows: TGTGCCATCAGTGCCACGGGCCAGACAATAGGGGAAAAACTGTTTTTT.

This clone occurred once. The chain uses TRBV7-9 and TRBJ1-3; D is ambiguous. Germline CDR1 and CDR2: SEHNR and FQNEAQ (reference sequence). V was shortened by 6 bases and J by 0 bases, with 3 bases between the two germline ends. The CDR3 extends over 12 amino acids. The CDR3 DNA follows: TGTGCCAGCAGGGGCTCTGGAAACACCATATATTTT. Its protein is CASRGSGNTIYF.

Comment on this clone: The same CDR3 also results from other DNA sequences found in this sample. The V and J genes are TRBV6-5 and TRBJ1-2, with D possibly matching TRBD1 (6 bases). The CDR3 is made up of 14 amino acids. CDR1 and CDR2 from the germline V gene are MNHEY and SVGAGI. Between the trimmed V and J ends, which lost 0 bases and 6 bases, there was a span of 11 bases. CDR3 DNA sequence: TGTGCCAGCAGTTACTCACCGGGGGGCAATGGCTACACCTTC. It is translated as CASSYSPGGNGYTF.

This clone was counted a single time. Other nucleotide sequences in the sample specify the same CDR3. V usage is TRBV4-3 and J usage is TRBJ2-1, with no clear D. From germline, CDR1 is LGHNA and CDR2 YSLEER. This CDR3 region has 13 residues. V lost 1 base and J lost 1, with 2 bases in between. The DNA of the CDR3 is TGCGCCAGCAGCCAAGGGTCCTACAATGAGCAGTTCTTC. Protein sequence: CASSQGSYNEQFF.

The J gene is TRBJ2-1, the V gene TRBV15; 10 bases agree with TRBD2. Per the germline V gene, CDR1 is LNHNV and CDR2 is YYDKDF (reference sequence). Trimming removed 1 base from V and 6 bases from J; junction bases left unmatched: 6. The CDR3 is 16 residues long. CDR3 sequence: CATSRGTSGFSNEQFF. The CDR3 DNA reads as TGTGCCACCAGCAGAGGGACTAGCGGCTTCTCCAATGAGCAGTTCTTC.

The chain carries TRBV28 and TRBJ2-3; perhaps TRBD1 as D (6 bases). The CDR3 is 14 residues long. CDR1 MDHEN and CDR2 SYDVKM come from the germline V gene. V was shortened by 6 bases and J by 3 bases, with 13 bases between the two germline ends. The CDR3 sequence: CASRRGTGTDTQYF. The CDR3 DNA sequence: TGTGCCAGCAGGAGGGGTACAGGGACAGATACGCAGTATTTT.

The genes are TRBV10-3 and TRBJ2-3; 14 nucleotides match TRBD2. Germline V lookup: CDR1 ENHRY, CDR2 SYGVKD. Trimming took 6 bases from V and 2 from J; bases not matched to a gene: 1. The CDR3 is made up of 15 amino acids. The CDR3 DNA is TGTGCCATCAGGGGACTAGCGGGAGACACAGATACGCAGTATTTT. It yields the protein CAIRGLAGDTDTQYF.

This chain connects TRBV7-2 to TRBJ2-7; 7 bases are a match to TRBD1. CDR3 length equals 14 residues. Germline CDR1 SGHTA, CDR2 FQGNSA. V dropped 5 bases and J dropped 0; count of bases not matched to a gene: 4. The CDR3, as DNA: TGTGCCAGCAGCCCGAGGACAGGCTCCTACGAGCAGTACTTC. It yields the protein CASSPRTGSYEQYF.

The gene calls are TRBV4-1 and TRBJ2-4, with D perhaps TRBD1 (6 bases). The germline CDR1 and CDR2 sequences are MGHRA and YSYEKL. Trimming pared 1 base from V and 0 bases from J, leaving 16 bases between. This CDR3 has 18 residues. The CDR3 DNA follows: TGCGCCAGCAGCCAAGGAGTTGGCAGGGGAATAGCCAAAAACATTCAGTACTTC. Its protein product is CASSQGVGRGIAKNIQYF.

This sequence joins TRBV30 and TRBJ1-3; D remains unclear. V was shortened by 3 bases and J by 0 bases, with 12 bases between the two germline ends. Per germline, CDR1 GTSNPN and CDR2 SVGIG (reference sequence). The CDR3 spans 15 residues. The CDR3, as DNA: TGTGCCTGGAGACGGAGCGGTTCCTCTGGAAACACCATATATTTT. It yields the protein CAWRRSGSSGNTIYF.

CDR3 coding DNA: TGTGCCAGCAGCTTAGAATCGGGCAGGATAACCGGGGAGCTGTTTTTT. Translated: CASSLESGRITGELFF. The J gene is TRBJ2-2, the V gene TRBV7-3, with unresolved D. The CDR3 contains 16 residues. Trimming pared 2 bases from V and 5 bases from J, leaving 15 bases between. Germline V gene sequence: CDR1 SGHTA, CDR2 FQGTGA.

V usage is TRBV29-1 and J usage is TRBJ1-1, with 7 bases aligning to TRBD1. This CDR3 is built from 12 residues. After removal of 3 bases from V and 7 bases from J, the junction contained 5 bases not matched to a gene. The germline V gene has CDR1 SQVTM and CDR2 ANQGSEA. The CDR3 coding sequence is TGCAGCGTTGAGCCGACAGGGAGTGAAGCTTTCTTT. Amino acid sequence: CSVEPTGSEAFF.

As to this clone: At the DNA level, this CDR3 is encoded by other sequences in the same sample as well. This chain uses TRBV29-1 with TRBJ2-7; 9 bases map to TRBD1. The germline V gene has CDR1 SQVTM and CDR2 ANQGSEA. The V segment lost 5 bases and the J segment 1 base; nucleotides outside the gene matches: 3. This CDR3 contains 13 residues. CDR3 amino acids: CSVSGTGSYEQYF. The CDR3 DNA follows: TGCAGCGTTTCTGGGACAGGGTCCTACGAGCAGTACTTC.

This CDR3 is CASSPRTGRGKETQYF. The CDR3 DNA reads as TGTGCCAGCTCACCAAGGACAGGGAGGGGAAAAGAGACCCAGTACTTC. This chain joins TRBV18 and TRBJ2-5; the D gene is possibly TRBD1 (8 bases). Germline values: CDR1 KGHSH, CDR2 LQKENI. Trimming cost V 2 bases and J 3 bases, with 16 bases left between them. The CDR3 length is 16 residues. Together with reference TRBV18 and TRBJ2-5, the CDR3 gives the full variable domain: NAGVMQNPRHLVRRRGQEARLRCSPMKGHSHVYWYRQLPEEGLKFMVYLQKENIIDESGMPKERFSAEFPKEGPSILRIQQVVRGDSAAYFCASSPRTGRGKETQYFGPGTRLLVL.